The 29 T cell receptor beta chains given below trace back to one sample, sequenced in a study of OX40 agonist ivuxolimab in advanced cancers. Here immunoSEQ multiplex PCR was the method, and the copy in TCRdb shows in-frame clones only, minus some. The profile shows some 80,000 clones, roughly 92% of them singletons. Material: CD4+ or CD8+ T cells sorted from blood, obtained in a trial of the OX40 agonist ivuxolimab. The source of these receptors is an adult with an advanced solid tumor such as melanoma, head and neck, liver or kidney cancer.

The V and J genes are TRBV10-3 and TRBJ2-2; the D gene is possibly TRBD1 (6 bases). Trimming shortened V by 8 bases and J by 6 bases, and 16 bases separated the two germline ends. The CDR3 is 14 amino acids. The germline V gene has CDR1 ENHRY and CDR2 SYGVKD. The CDR3 region has the DNA TGTGCCATCGGAGGACAGTTTCTAGCCGGGGAGCTGTTTTTT. Encoded protein: CAIGGQFLAGELFF.

This rearrangement joins TRBV6-1 to TRBJ1-4; TRBD1 agrees at 11 bases. Losses at the gene ends were 4 bases for V and 8 bases for J; bases not matched to a gene: 6. Germline assignment: CDR1 MNHNS and CDR2 SASEGT. The CDR3 covers 15 residues. Here the CDR3 reads CASSGGTGGEEKLFF. Here the CDR3 DNA reads TGTGCCAGCAGTGGCGGGACAGGGGGAGAGGAAAAACTGTTTTTT.

The chain uses TRBV19 and TRBJ2-3; maybe TRBD1 (5 bases). CDR1 is LNHDA, CDR2 SQIVND, per germline (reference sequence). CDR3 length equals 13 residues. V was shortened by 7 bases and J by 4 bases, with 12 bases between the two germline ends. This chain's CDR3 is CASNTQGADTQYF. DNA of the CDR3: TGTGCCAGTAACACCCAGGGTGCAGATACGCAGTATTTT.

A single count supports this clone. The chain has TRBV11-3 and TRBJ1-1; the D is unclear. The CDR3 is made up of 13 amino acids. Trimming pared 5 bases from V and 1 base from J, leaving 8 bases between. The germline V gene has CDR1 SGHNT and CDR2 YENEEA. The CDR3 DNA follows: TGTGCCAGCAGCGCCACAACGAACACTGAAGCTTTCTTT. It translates to CASSATTNTEAFF.

The V call is TRBV5-1, the J call TRBJ2-1; TRBD2 matches at 8 bases. CDR3 length: 15 amino acids. Germline CDR1 reads SGHRS; CDR2 reads YFSETQ. J gave up 8 bases and V 6 bases, and 13 bases lay outside the gene matches. The DNA for the CDR3 is TGCGCCAGCAATTTCGTAGCGGGGCCGGTCGATGAGCAGTTCTTC. It is translated as CASNFVAGPVDEQFF.

Comments on this clone: The junction departs from germline at one end; a sequencing error may be responsible. This chain uses TRBV6-1 with TRBJ2-7; D gene uncertain. The CDR3 contains 11 residues. Germline V lookup: CDR1 MNHNS, CDR2 SASEGT. The CDR3 loop is CVSSQIHEQYF. The CDR3 region has the DNA TGTGTCAGCAGCCAAATCCACGAGCAGTACTTC.

The chain couples TRBV18 to TRBJ2-2, with unresolved D. Germline-derived CDR1 and CDR2 are KGHSH and LQKENI. The CDR3 runs 16 residues. V was clipped by 1 base and J by 1 base, with 10 bases between them. CDR3 in amino acids: CASSPRRTENTGELFF. The CDR3 DNA reads TGTGCCAGCTCACCACGGCGAACAGAGAACACCGGGGAGCTGTTTTTT.

This clone was detected only once. V usage is TRBV4-2 and J usage is TRBJ1-5, with 7 bases lining up with TRBD1. Unmatched junction bases numbered 13, after V lost 2 bases and J lost 3 bases. CDR1 and CDR2 from the germline V gene are LGHNA and YNFKEQ. This CDR3 region has 18 residues. The CDR3 here is CASSQRPPGQLYNQPQHF. The CDR3 DNA reads as TGTGCCAGCAGCCAACGCCCACCGGGACAGCTTTACAATCAGCCCCAGCATTTT.

V and J are TRBV5-1 and TRBJ2-7, with D perhaps TRBD2 (5 bases). Germline CDR1 reads SGHRS; CDR2 reads YFSETQ. V was cut by 5 bases and J by 3 bases, with 18 bases left in between. This CDR3 has 15 amino acids. The CDR3 bases are TGCGCCAGCAGTCTCGGTGGCGGGTTCCTCTACGAGCAGTACTTC. Protein: CASSLGGGFLYEQYF.

This clone has a single count. The rearrangement joins TRBV19 to TRBJ2-7; a weak D match, TRBD1 (6 bases). In germline, CDR1 is LNHDA, CDR2 SQIVND (reference sequence). This CDR3 comprises 14 residues. V gave up 3 bases and J gave up 3 bases, with 12 bases separating them. The chain's CDR3 is CASSIGGWDYEQYF. The CDR3 coding sequence is TGTGCCAGTAGTATTGGGGGCTGGGACTACGAGCAGTACTTC.

The CDR3 coding sequence is TGCGCCAGCAGCCCGGAGTGGGCGGGGAACTATGGCTACACCTTC. Translation gives CASSPEWAGNYGYTF. This chain joins TRBV5-1 and TRBJ1-2; D uncertain. This CDR3 is built from 15 residues. Trimming left V 4 bases short and J 2 bases short, with 15 bases between. Germline CDR1 and CDR2: SGHRS and YFSETQ.

This chain links TRBV15 with TRBJ1-1; TRBD1 matches at 9 bases. J lost 5 bases, V lost 4 bases, and 8 bases had no gene match. The CDR3 covers 15 residues. Germline CDR1 is LNHNV and CDR2 is YYDKDF (reference sequence). The CDR3 spells CATSKMGQGETEAFF. The DNA of the CDR3 is TGTGCCACCAGCAAAATGGGACAGGGTGAAACTGAAGCTTTCTTT.

The DNA for the CDR3 is TGTGCCAGCAGCCCACGGACTAGTGGGAACACCGGGGAGCTGTTTTTT. Translated, it gives CASSPRTSGNTGELFF. V gene TRBV7-9 combines with J gene TRBJ2-2; TRBD2 matches 7 bases. The germline V gene encodes CDR1 SEHNR and CDR2 FQNEAQ (reference sequence). The CDR3 runs to 16 residues. With 5 bases clipped from V and 1 base from J, the junction kept 7 bases outside the gene matches.

This chain uses TRBV5-4 with TRBJ2-5, with a weak D call TRBD2 (6 bases). Germline-derived CDR1 and CDR2 are SGHNT and YYREEE (reference sequence). The CDR3 spans 13 residues. Deletions cut 5 bases from V and 5 bases from J, with 13 bases between. The CDR3 loop is CASREGLAETQYF. For the CDR3, the DNA is TGTGCCAGCAGGGAGGGGTTAGCGGAGACCCAGTACTTC.

The genes are TRBV4-1 and TRBJ2-1; 8 positions match TRBD1. V shed 3 bases and J 9 bases; nucleotides not matched to a gene: 7. CDR1 is MGHRA, CDR2 YSYEKL, per germline. The CDR3 is 14 amino acids. The CDR3: CASSQLRGQGEQFF. In DNA form, the CDR3 reads TGCGCCAGCAGCCAGCTCAGGGGGCAGGGTGAGCAGTTCTTC.

The chain links TRBV19 to TRBJ1-3; a possible D gene is TRBD1 (5 bases). V was shortened by 6 bases and J by 2 bases, with 11 bases between the two germline ends. The CDR3 contains 14 residues. Germline V CDR1 and CDR2: LNHDA, SQIVND (reference sequence). CDR3 sequence (DNA): TGTGCCAGTAGGGGCAGGGCGCCTGGAAACACCATATATTTT. Translating it yields CASRGRAPGNTIYF.

The genes are TRBV2 and TRBJ1-4, with 8 bases that match TRBD1. The CDR3 is made up of 14 amino acids. Per the germline V gene, CDR1 is SNHLY and CDR2 is FYNNEI. J lost 7 bases, V lost 3 bases, and 4 bases had no gene match. CDR3 bases: TGTGCCAGCAGTGATATCGACAGGGGTGAAAAACTGTTTTTT. Encoded protein: CASSDIDRGEKLFF.

The rearrangement links TRBV27 to TRBJ1-1; 7 bases agree with TRBD1. The CDR3 loop spans 15 amino acids. CDR1 is MNHEY and CDR2 is SMNVEV in the germline V gene (reference sequence). Trimming took 6 bases from V and 1 from J; bases not matched to a gene: 8. CDR3 DNA: TGTGCCAGCAGGCCCCAGGGGGTTAGGAACACTGAAGCTTTCTTT. Its protein is CASRPQGVRNTEAFF.

The V and J genes are TRBV6-6 and TRBJ2-2, with 10 bases aligning to TRBD2. Germline V gene sequence: CDR1 MNHNY, CDR2 SVGAGI (reference sequence). This CDR3 comprises 16 residues. V was pared by 6 bases and J by 0 bases, with 4 bases of the junction left unmatched. The DNA of the CDR3 is TGTGCCAGCAGGCCAGCGGGGGGGCCGAACACCGGGGAGCTGTTTTTT. Translating gives CASRPAGGPNTGELFF.

This chain links TRBV5-1 with TRBJ1-3; D not certain. Trimming removed 4 bases at V and 4 bases at J, with 9 bases between. Per germline, CDR1 SGHRS and CDR2 YFSETQ. This CDR3 spans 13 amino acids. In DNA form, the CDR3 reads TGCGCCAGCAGCCCCAGAGGCGGAAACACCATATATTTT. Amino acids: CASSPRGGNTIYF.

The CDR3 loop reads CASSSSGDGHSYEQYF. CDR3 DNA sequence: TGTGCCAGCAGCTCCTCCGGGGACGGACACTCCTACGAGCAGTACTTC. The rearrangement links TRBV5-5 to TRBJ2-7, with D perhaps given as TRBD1 or TRBD2 (5 bases each). The CDR3 is made up of 16 amino acids. Germline-derived CDR1 and CDR2 are SGHKS and YYEKEE (reference sequence). V lost 3 bases and J 0 bases, leaving 16 bases between the germline ends. The variable domain in full, with the rest retrieved from reference TRBV5-5 and TRBJ2-7, is DAGVTQSPTHLIKTRGQQVTLRCSPISGHKSVSWYQQVLGQGPQFIFQYYEKEERGRGNFPDRFSARQFPNYSSELNVNALLLGDSALYLCASSSSGDGHSYEQYFGPGTRLTVT.

The rearrangement links TRBV19 to TRBJ1-1; 7 nucleotides line up with TRBD1. This CDR3 has 17 amino acids. Germline-derived CDR1 and CDR2 are LNHDA and SQIVND (reference sequence). V was clipped by 5 bases and J by 4 bases; unmatched bases: 16. The CDR3 is CASSSQGGSIGRTEAFF. In nucleotides, the CDR3 is TGTGCCAGTAGTTCCCAGGGGGGAAGTATCGGGCGCACTGAAGCTTTCTTT.

This rearrangement joins TRBV5-1 to TRBJ1-5; D is ambiguous. The CDR3 has 14 residues. Trimming removed 1 base at V and 4 bases at J, with 9 bases between. Germline CDR1 and CDR2: SGHRS and YFSETQ. This chain's CDR3 is CASSLMGSNQPQHF. The CDR3 coding sequence is TGCGCCAGCAGCTTGATGGGGTCAAATCAGCCCCAGCATTTT.

This rearrangement joins TRBV28 to TRBJ2-3; unclear D gene. The V end was cut by 5 bases, the J end by 0 bases, with 6 bases between. This CDR3 comprises 13 residues. Germline V gene data show CDR1 as MDHEN and CDR2 as SYDVKM. The CDR3 DNA sequence: TGTGCCAGCAGTCTGGGGAGCACAGATACGCAGTATTTT. This sequence encodes CASSLGSTDTQYF.

The chain links TRBV6-1 to TRBJ1-3; the D is unclear. The V end lost 2 bases, the J end lost 0 bases, and 8 bases lay between the germline ends. The CDR3 consists of 15 residues. The germline CDR1 and CDR2 sequences are MNHNS and SASEGT. This CDR3 is CASSEIGNSGNTIYF. CDR3 bases: TGTGCCAGCAGTGAAATAGGCAACTCTGGAAACACCATATATTTT.

The J gene is TRBJ1-6, the V gene TRBV11-1; TRBD1 is a possible D gene (6 bases). The germline CDR1 and CDR2 sequences are SGHAT and FQDESV (reference sequence). The V gene lost 4 bases and the J gene lost 5 bases, with 18 bases spanning the gap. The CDR3 totals 17 residues. The DNA of the CDR3 is TGTGCCAGCAGCTCACACACAGCAGGGGCGGATAATTCACCCCTCCACTTT. Translated, it gives CASSSHTAGADNSPLHF.

This rearrangement joins TRBV11-3 to TRBJ2-1; D gene uncertain. The germline CDR1 and CDR2 sequences are SGHNT and YENEEA. V lost 4 bases and J lost 6, with 10 bases in between. The CDR3 contains 13 residues. Written as DNA, the CDR3 is TGTGCCAGCAGCTCGGAAACGGCCAATGAGCAGTTCTTC. This gives the protein CASSSETANEQFF.

The gene calls are TRBV21-1 and TRBJ1-5; the table's D call TRBD1 went unverified against the DNA. TRBV21-1 is reported as a pseudogene. The CDR3 runs 17 residues. This CDR3 is CASSKRGDRELSQPQHF. The DNA for the CDR3 is TGTGCCAGCAGCAAACGGGGGGACAGGGAACTAAGCCAGCCCCAGCATTTT.

The rearrangement joins TRBV18 to TRBJ2-3; D is perhaps TRBD2 (7 bases). In germline, CDR1 is KGHSH, CDR2 LQKENI. The CDR3 sequence is 17 residues long. With 2 bases removed from V and 0 bases from J, the gap between germline ends came to 15 bases. This CDR3 is CASSPVSAGASTDTQYF. In DNA, the CDR3 is TGTGCCAGCTCACCAGTGAGCGCGGGGGCAAGCACAGATACGCAGTATTTT. Combining the CDR3 with reference TRBV18 and TRBJ2-3 gives the whole variable domain NAGVMQNPRHLVRRRGQEARLRCSPMKGHSHVYWYRQLPEEGLKFMVYLQKENIIDESGMPKERFSAEFPKEGPSILRIQQVVRGDSAAYFCASSPVSAGASTDTQYFGPGTRLTVL.